This T cell receptor (beta chain) was sequenced in a study of cytotoxic CD8 clonotypes in ibrutinib-treated CLL. Notes on the study in general: Clonality (at baseline) was higher than in age-matched healthy donors and tracked circulating CD8+ T-cell counts. Public clonotypes were seen rarely and were contracted or stable on treatment.

Turning to this clone: Its antigen is unknown.

Germline V gene sequence: CDR1 SGHTA, CDR2 FQGNSA. V was cut by 1 base and J by 2 bases, with 9 bases left in between. This CDR3 comprises 14 residues. Method: immunoSEQ multiplex PCR; TCRdb's copy keeps in-frame clones and lacks some. The table records about 140,000 clones, approximately 89% of them present only once. This specimen was PBMCs, taken after 12 months of ibrutinib treatment. This clonotype was obtained from a human donor with chronic lymphocytic leukemia. The chain combines TRBV7-2 with TRBJ2-7; the D is unclear. CDR3 bases: TGTGCCAGCAGCTTAGAAGTCAGACCCTACGAGCAGTACTTC. Protein sequence: CASSLEVRPYEQYF.